This T cell receptor beta chain was recovered during a study of blood T cell repertoires in COVID-19. About the study: The United States, Italy and Spain provided the acute and convalescent COVID-19 samples. Nucleic acid was either cDNA or gDNA, and it came from T cells, B-cell-depleted T cells, or PBMCs.

This clone was picked up a small number of times. CDR1 is LNHDA, CDR2 SQIVND, per germline (reference sequence). Trimming removed 6 bases from V and 11 bases from J, with 17 bases in between. The CDR3 is 13 residues long. The repertoire was sequenced with immunoSEQ multiplex PCR; TCRdb's copy has only in-frame clones and lacks some. The table includes under 200,000 clones, approximately 90% detected once. The chain uses TRBV19 and TRBJ1-5; D not certain. The receptor comes from a man between 60 and 75 years old with active or convalescent COVID-19. Sequencing was carried out using peripheral blood. The CDR3 spells CASRNVAGLTQHF. CDR3 nucleotides: TGTGCCAGTAGAAATGTGGCAGGTTTGACCCAGCATTTT.